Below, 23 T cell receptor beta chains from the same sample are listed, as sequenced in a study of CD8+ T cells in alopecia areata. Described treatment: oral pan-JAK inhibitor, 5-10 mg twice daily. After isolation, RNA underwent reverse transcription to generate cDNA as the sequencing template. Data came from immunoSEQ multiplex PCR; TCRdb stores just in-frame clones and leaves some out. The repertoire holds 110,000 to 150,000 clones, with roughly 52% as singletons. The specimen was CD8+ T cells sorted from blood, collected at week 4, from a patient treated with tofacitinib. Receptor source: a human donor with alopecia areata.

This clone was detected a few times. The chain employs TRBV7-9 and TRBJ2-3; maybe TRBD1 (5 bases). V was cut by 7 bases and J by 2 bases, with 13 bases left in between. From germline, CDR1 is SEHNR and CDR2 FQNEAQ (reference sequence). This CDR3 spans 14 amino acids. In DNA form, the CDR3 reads TGTGCCAGCACTCTGGGGCAGGACACAGATACGCAGTATTTT. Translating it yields CASTLGQDTDTQYF.

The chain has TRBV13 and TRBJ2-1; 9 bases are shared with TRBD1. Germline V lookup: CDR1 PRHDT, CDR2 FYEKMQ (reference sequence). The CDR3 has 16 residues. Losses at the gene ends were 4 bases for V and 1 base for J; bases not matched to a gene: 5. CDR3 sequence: CASSSTGGKSYNEQFF. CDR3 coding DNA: TGTGCCAGCAGCTCCACAGGGGGCAAATCCTACAATGAGCAGTTCTTC. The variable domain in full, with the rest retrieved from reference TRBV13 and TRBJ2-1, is AAGVIQSPRHLIKEKRETATLKCYPIPRHDTVYWYQQGPGQDPQFLISFYEKMQSDKGSIPDRFSAQQFSDYHSELNMSSLELGDSALYFCASSSTGGKSYNEQFFGPGTRLTVL.

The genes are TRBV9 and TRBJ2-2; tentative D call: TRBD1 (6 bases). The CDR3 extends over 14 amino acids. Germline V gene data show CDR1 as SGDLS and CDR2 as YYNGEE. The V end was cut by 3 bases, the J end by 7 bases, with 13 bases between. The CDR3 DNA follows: TGTGCCAGCAGCGAGCAGGGGCTAAGCGGGGAGCTGTTTTTT. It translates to CASSEQGLSGELFF.

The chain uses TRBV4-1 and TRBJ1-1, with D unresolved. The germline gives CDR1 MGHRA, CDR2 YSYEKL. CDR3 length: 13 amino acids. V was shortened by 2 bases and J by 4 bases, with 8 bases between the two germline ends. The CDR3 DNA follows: TGCGCCAGCAGCCAAATCGGGGTCACTGAAGCTTTCTTT. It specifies CASSQIGVTEAFF.

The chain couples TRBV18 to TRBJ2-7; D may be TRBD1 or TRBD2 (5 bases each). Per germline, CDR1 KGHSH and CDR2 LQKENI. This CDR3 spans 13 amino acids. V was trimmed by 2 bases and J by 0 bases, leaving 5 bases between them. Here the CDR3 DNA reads TGTGCCAGCTCACCAGGGGGCTCCTACGAGCAGTACTTC. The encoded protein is CASSPGGSYEQYF.

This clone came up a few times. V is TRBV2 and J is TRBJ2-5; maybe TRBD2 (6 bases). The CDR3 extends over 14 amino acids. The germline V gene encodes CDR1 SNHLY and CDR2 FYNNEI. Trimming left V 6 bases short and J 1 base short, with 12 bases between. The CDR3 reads CASSPTSSQETQYF. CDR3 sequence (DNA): TGTGCCAGCAGCCCCACTAGCTCCCAAGAGACCCAGTACTTC.

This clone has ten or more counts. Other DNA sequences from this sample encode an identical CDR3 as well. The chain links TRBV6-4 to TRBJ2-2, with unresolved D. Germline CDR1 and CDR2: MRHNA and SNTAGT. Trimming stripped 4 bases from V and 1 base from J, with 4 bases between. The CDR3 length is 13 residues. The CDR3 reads CASSAGNTGELFF. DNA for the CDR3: TGTGCCAGCAGTGCGGGGAACACCGGGGAGCTGTTTTTT.

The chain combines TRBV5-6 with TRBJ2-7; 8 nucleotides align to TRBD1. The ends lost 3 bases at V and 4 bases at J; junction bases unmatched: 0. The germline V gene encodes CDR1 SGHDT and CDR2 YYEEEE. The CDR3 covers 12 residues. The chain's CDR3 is CASSWTGYEQYF. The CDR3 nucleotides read TGTGCCAGCAGCTGGACAGGGTACGAGCAGTACTTC.

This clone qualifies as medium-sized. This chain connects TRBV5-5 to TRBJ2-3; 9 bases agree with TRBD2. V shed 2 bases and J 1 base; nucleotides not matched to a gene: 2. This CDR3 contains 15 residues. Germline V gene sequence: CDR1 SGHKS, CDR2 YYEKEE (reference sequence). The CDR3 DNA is TGTGCCAGCAGCTTAGCGGGGGGACGCACAGATACGCAGTATTTT. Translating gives CASSLAGGRTDTQYF.

CDR3 sequence reads: CATSGSGEGTQYF. CDR3 DNA sequence: TGTGCCACCAGCGGTTCAGGGGAGGGTACGCAGTATTTT. The chain links TRBV15 to TRBJ2-3; weak D call: TRBD2 (7 bases). CDR3 length equals 13 residues. V dropped 5 bases and J dropped 8 bases, with 14 bases sitting between them. Germline assignment: CDR1 LNHNV and CDR2 YYDKDF (reference sequence). Full variable domain (missing parts from reference TRBV15 and TRBJ2-3): DAMVIQNPRYQVTQFGKPVTLSCSQTLNHNVMYWYQQKSSQAPKLLFHYYDKDFNNEADTPDNFQSRRPNTSFCFLDIRSPGLGDTAMYLCATSGSGEGTQYFGPGTRLTVL.

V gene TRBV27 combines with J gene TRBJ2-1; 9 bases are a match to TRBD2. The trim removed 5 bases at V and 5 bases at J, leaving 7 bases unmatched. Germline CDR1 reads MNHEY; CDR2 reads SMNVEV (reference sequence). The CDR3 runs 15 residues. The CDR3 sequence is CASSLTSGLDNEQFF. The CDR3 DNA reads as TGTGCCAGCAGTCTGACTAGCGGCCTGGACAATGAGCAGTTCTTC.

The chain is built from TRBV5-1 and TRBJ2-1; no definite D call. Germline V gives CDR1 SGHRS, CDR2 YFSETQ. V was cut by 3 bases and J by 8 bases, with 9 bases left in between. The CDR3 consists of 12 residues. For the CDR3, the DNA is TGCGCCAGCAGCTCACGCCTCCATGAGCAGTTCTTC. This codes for CASSSRLHEQFF.

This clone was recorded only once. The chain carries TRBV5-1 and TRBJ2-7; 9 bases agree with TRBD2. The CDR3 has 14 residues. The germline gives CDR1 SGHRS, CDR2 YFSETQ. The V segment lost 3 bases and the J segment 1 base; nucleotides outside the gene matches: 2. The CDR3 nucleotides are TGCGCCAGCAGCTCTAGCGGGGCGTCCTACGAGCAGTACTTC. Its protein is CASSSSGASYEQYF.

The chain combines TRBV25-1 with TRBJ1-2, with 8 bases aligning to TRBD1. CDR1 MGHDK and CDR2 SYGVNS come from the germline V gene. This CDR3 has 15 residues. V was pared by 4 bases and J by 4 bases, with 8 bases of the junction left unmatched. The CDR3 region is CASSGRDRPIYGYTF. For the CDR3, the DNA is TGTGCCAGCAGTGGCCGGGACAGGCCGATCTATGGCTACACCTTC.

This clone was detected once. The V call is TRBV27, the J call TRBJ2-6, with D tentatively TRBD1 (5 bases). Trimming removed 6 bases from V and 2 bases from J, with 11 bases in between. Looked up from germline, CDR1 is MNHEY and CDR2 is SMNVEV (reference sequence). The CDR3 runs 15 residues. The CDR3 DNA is TGTGCCAGCAGCAGTACAGGTGCTGGGGCCAACGTCCTGACTTTC. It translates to CASSSTGAGANVLTF. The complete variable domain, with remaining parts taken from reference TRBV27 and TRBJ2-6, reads EAQVTQNPRYLITVTGKKLTVTCSQNMNHEYMSWYRQDPGLGLRQIYYSMNVEVTDKGDVPEGYKVSRKEKRNFPLILESPSPNQTSLYFCASSSTGAGANVLTFGAGSRLTVL.

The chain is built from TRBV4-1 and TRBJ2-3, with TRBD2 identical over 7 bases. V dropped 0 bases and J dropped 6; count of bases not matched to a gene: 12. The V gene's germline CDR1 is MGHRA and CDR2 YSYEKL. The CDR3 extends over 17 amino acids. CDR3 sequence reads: CASSQDWGLGGDDTQYF. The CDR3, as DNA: TGCGCCAGCAGCCAAGATTGGGGATTGGGAGGGGACGATACGCAGTATTTT.

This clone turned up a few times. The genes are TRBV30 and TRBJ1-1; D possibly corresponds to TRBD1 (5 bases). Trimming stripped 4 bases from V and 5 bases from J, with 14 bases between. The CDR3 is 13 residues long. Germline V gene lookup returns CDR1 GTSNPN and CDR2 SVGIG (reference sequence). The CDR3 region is CAWTQAEGTEAFF. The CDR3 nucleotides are TGTGCCTGGACCCAGGCGGAGGGGACTGAAGCTTTCTTT.

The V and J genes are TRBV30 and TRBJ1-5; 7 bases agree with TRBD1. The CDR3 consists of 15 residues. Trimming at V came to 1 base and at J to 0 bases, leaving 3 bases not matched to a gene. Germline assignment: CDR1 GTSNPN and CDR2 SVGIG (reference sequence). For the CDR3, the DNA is TGTGCCTGGAGTGCCGGGACAGTTAGCAATCAGCCCCAGCATTTT. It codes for CAWSAGTVSNQPQHF.

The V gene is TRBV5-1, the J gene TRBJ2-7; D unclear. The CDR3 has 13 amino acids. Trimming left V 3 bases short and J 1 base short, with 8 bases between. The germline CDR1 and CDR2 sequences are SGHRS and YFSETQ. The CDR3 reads CASSYTESYEQYF. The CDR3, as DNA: TGCGCCAGCAGCTACACTGAGTCCTACGAGCAGTACTTC.

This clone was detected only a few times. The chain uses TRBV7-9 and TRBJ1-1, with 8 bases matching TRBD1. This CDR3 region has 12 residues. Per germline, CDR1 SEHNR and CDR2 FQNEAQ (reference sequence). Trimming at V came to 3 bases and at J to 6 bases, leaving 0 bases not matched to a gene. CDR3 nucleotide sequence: TGTGCCAGCAGCTTGGACAGGGCTGAAGCTTTCTTT. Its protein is CASSLDRAEAFF.

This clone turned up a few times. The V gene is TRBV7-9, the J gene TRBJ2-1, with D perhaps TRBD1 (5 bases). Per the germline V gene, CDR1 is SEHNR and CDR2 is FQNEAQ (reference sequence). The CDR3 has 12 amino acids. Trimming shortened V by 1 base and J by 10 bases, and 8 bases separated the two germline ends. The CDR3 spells CASSLDRFEQFF. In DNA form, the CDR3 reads TGTGCCAGCAGCTTAGACAGGTTCGAGCAGTTCTTC.

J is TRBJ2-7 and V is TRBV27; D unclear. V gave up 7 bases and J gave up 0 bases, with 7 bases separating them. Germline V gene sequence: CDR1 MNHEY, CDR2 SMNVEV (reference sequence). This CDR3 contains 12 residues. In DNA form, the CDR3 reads TGTGCCAGCACAGCGAACTCCTACGAGCAGTACTTC. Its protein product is CASTANSYEQYF.

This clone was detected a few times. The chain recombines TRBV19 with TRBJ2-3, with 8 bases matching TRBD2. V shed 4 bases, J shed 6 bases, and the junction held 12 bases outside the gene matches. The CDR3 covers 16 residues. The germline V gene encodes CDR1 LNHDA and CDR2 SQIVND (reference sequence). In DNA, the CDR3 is TGTGCCAGTAGTAGCCCAAGGCTAGCGGGCTCCGATACGCAGTATTTT. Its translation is CASSSPRLAGSDTQYF. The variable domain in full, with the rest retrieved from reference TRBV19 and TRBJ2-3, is DGGITQSPKYLFRKEGQNVTLSCEQNLNHDAMYWYRQDPGQGLRLIYYSQIVNDFQKGDIAEGYSVSREKKESFPLTVTSAQKNPTAFYLCASSSPRLAGSDTQYFGPGTRLTVL.